This TCR beta chain was sequenced for a study of blood T cell repertoires in COVID-19. Study-wide context: From the United States, Italy and Spain came samples of acute and convalescent COVID-19.

Source study methods: Quantification of nucleated cells was approximated via reference gene primer amplification. Sequencing was performed with immunoSEQ multiplex PCR; in TCRdb, only in-frame clones are kept and a portion is missing. V, J and clone size are taken as reported in that table, and D and trimming were inferred from the DNA itself. The data contain fewer than 300,000 clones, about four fifths of them singletons. Everyone who took part was roughly 18 to 95 years old, and they came from about two dozen US areas. Participants' reported clinical history set cohort assignment. Germline assignment: CDR1 SNHLY and CDR2 FYNNEI. CDR3 length: 12 amino acids. The V gene lost 6 bases and the J gene lost 0 bases, with 5 bases spanning the gap.

The sequence derives from a middle-aged man who had been exposed to COVID-19. Input material: PBMCs or T cells enriched from blood (not recorded which). The V and J genes are TRBV2 and TRBJ2-5; D is uncertain. The chain's CDR3 is CASRRDQETQYF. For the CDR3, the DNA is TGTGCCAGCAGACGGGACCAAGAGACCCAGTACTTC.